Each of the 5 T cell receptor beta chains below was sequenced from the same sample in a study of blood T cell repertoires in COVID-19 (dated by TCRdb to the early 2020s). Library preparation employed the immunoSEQ multiplex PCR assay. TCRdb stores this immuneACCESS table with in-frame sequences only. Part of the clones is absent; in the studies checked, under half of the shortfall reflects unresolved V genes, and no reason is known for the rest. The sample contains 490,000 or so clones, about 85% of them found a single time. Around 7.9% of the sample goes to the ten largest clones. The sequencing input was PBMCs or T cells enriched from blood (not recorded which). These receptors were obtained from a woman aged 60-75 years who had recovered from COVID-19.

The chain has TRBV10-3 and TRBJ2-2; D uncertain. CDR1 and CDR2 from the germline V gene are ENHRY and SYGVKD. Trimming removed 8 bases at V and 3 bases at J, with 16 bases between. The CDR3 is made up of 15 amino acids. Here the CDR3 reads CAIGRRSTDTGELFF. The CDR3, as DNA: TGTGCCATCGGTCGACGGAGCACGGACACCGGGGAGCTGTTTTTT.

This rearrangement joins TRBV5-1 to TRBJ1-1, with TRBD1 as a possible D gene (6 bases). Germline loops: CDR1 SGHRS, CDR2 YFSETQ. The CDR3 is made up of 13 amino acids. The V gene lost 7 bases and the J gene lost 3 bases, with 13 bases spanning the gap. CDR3: CASWLGGDTEAFF. CDR3 sequence (DNA): TGCGCCAGCTGGTTGGGGGGCGACACTGAAGCTTTCTTT. Complete variable domain (other parts from reference TRBV5-1 and TRBJ1-1): KAGVTQTPRYLIKTRGQQVTLSCSPISGHRSVSWYQQTPGQGLQFLFEYFSETQRNKGNFPGRFSGRQFSNSRSEMNVSTLELGDSALYLCASWLGGDTEAFFGQGTRLTVV.

This clone was picked up one time. The CDR3 DNA follows: TGCGCCAGCAGTTTCAGGGTAAACACCGGGGAGCTGTTTTTT. Encoded protein: CASSFRVNTGELFF. The chain uses TRBV5-1 and TRBJ2-2, with D maybe TRBD1 (5 bases). CDR3 length equals 14 residues. In germline, CDR1 is SGHRS, CDR2 YFSETQ. V was cut by 5 bases and J by 2 bases, with 10 bases left in between.

The rearrangement uses TRBV5-1 and TRBJ2-1, with TRBD2 identical over 12 bases. The J segment lost 0 bases and the V segment lost 1 base, leaving 8 bases of the junction unmatched. The CDR3 consists of 19 residues. The germline gives CDR1 SGHRS, CDR2 YFSETQ. Here the CDR3 reads CASSLSWASGGASYNEQFF. DNA for the CDR3: TGCGCCAGCAGCTTGAGTTGGGCTAGCGGGGGGGCCTCCTACAATGAGCAGTTCTTC.

This chain links TRBV6-5 with TRBJ2-2; 7 bases are a match to TRBD2. Germline trimming cut 1 base from V and 6 bases from J; bases unmatched to any gene: 5. The CDR3 contains 15 residues. Germline loops: CDR1 MNHEY, CDR2 SVGAGI. CDR3 region: CASSYFWGRAGELFF. CDR3 in DNA: TGTGCCAGCAGTTACTTTTGGGGGAGGGCCGGGGAGCTGTTTTTT.